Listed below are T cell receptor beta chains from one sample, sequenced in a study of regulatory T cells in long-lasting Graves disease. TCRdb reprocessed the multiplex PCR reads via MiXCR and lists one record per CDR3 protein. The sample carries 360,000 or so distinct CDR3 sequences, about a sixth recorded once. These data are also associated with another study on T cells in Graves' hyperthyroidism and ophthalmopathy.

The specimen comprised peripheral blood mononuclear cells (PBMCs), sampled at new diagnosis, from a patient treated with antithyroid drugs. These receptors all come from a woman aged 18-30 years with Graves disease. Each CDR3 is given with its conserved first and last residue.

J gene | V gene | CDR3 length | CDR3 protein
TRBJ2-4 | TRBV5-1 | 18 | CASSRYRPGTAAKNIQYF
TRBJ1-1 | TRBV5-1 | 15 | CASGHGGQINTEAFF
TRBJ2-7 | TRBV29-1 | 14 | CSVQPGLSSYEQYF
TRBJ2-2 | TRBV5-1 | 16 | CASSLGLAVNTGELFF
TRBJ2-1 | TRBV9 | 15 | CASSEGTSGYNEQFF
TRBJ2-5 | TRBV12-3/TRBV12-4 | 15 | CAPGGGGAGEKTQYF
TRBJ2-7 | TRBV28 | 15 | CASIQIGTGSYEQYF
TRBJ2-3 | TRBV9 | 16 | CASSDRLAGGHDTQYF
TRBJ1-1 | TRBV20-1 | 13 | CSTREGQASEAFF
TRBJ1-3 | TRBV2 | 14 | CASTSLGGGNTIYF
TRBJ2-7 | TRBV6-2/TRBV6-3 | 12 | CASSYPPPEQYF
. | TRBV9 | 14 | CASSFRDTSYEQYF
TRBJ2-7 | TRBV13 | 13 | CASSLGDEDEQYF
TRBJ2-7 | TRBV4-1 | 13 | CASSQPGHYEQYF
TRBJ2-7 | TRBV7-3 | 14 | CASSSSSGHYEQYF
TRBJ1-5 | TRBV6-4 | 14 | CASTSGTWGQPQHF
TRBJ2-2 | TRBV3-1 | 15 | CASSLGSENTGELFF
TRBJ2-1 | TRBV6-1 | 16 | CASSRTGVIGHNEQFF
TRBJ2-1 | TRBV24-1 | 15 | CATSEPRQGDNEQFF
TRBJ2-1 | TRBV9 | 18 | CASSVVGSGGAGRNEQFF
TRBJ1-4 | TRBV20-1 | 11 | CSAREGEKLFF
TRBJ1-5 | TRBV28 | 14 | CASSSPAGEQPQHF
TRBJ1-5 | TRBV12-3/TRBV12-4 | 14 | CASSLNRGRQPQHF
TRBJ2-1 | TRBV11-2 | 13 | CASSHDRYNEQFF
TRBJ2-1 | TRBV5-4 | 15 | CASSPSLATDNEQFF
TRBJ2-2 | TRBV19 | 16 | CASSTQGAKNTGELFF
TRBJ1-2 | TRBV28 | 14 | CASSPSEVFGGYTF
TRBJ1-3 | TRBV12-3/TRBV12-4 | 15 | CASSNRGRAGNTIYF
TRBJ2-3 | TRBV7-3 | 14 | CASSIQGARDTQYF
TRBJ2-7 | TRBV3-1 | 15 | CASSQSDRTPYEQYF
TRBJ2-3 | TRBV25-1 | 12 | CATIAGRDTQYF
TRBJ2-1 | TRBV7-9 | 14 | CASSLNRPYNEQFF
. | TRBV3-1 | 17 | CASSQERTGTRRETQYF
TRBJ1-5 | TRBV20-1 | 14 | CSTRPGGSNQPQHF
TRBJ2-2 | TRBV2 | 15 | CASREVTSGTGELFF
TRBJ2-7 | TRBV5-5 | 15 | CASSLTGTETYEQYF
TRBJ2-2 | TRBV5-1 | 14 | CASRYGGGTGELFF
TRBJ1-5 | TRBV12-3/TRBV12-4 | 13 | CASSFGGRQPQHF
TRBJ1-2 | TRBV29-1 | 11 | CSMDRESGYTF
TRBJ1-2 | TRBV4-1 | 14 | CASSRPGQGYGYTF
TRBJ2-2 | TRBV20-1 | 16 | CSARSPGELNTGELFF
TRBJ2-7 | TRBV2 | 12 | CASKRDSYEQYF